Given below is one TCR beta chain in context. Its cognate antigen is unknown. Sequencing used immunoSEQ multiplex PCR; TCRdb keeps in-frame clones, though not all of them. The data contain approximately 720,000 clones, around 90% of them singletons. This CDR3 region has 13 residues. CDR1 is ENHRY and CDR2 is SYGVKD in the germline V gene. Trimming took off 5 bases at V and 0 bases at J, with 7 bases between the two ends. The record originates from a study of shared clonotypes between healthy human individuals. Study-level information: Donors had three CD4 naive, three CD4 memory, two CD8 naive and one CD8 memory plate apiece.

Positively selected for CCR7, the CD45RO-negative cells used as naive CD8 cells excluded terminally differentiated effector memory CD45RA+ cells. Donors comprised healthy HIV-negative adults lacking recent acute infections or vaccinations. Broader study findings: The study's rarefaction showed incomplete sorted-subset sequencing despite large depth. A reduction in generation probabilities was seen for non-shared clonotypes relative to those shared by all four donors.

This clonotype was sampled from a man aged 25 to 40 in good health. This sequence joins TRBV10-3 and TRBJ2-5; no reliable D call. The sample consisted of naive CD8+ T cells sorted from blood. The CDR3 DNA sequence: TGTGCCATCAGTTGGGAAAACCAAGAGACCCAGTACTTC. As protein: CAISWENQETQYF.